This T cell receptor beta chain was sequenced in a study of spatial heterogeneity in lung cancer. Germline lookup yields CDR1 SGHRS and CDR2 YFSETQ. This CDR3 has 13 residues. The V gene lost 0 bases and the J gene lost 6 bases, with 6 bases spanning the gap. MiXCR was run by TCRdb on the 5' RACE reads, yielding one entry per CDR3 protein. The data contain some 13,000 distinct CDR3 sequences, 3% to 4.5% of them singletons. At least ten counts were recorded for this clonotype. Its antigen is as yet unknown. Overall study findings and caveats: TCRs found ubiquitously expanded in tumor appeared in blood more at resection than at follow-up.

Described time point: sample taken at primary tumor resection. The donor group consisted of some 70 patients who had untreated, early-stage non-small cell lung cancer. In each case, whole RNA from tumor, nontumor lung or frozen PBMC was sequenced unsorted. V and J are TRBV5-1 and TRBJ2-2, with unresolved D. This TCR came from a male donor with early-stage non-small cell lung cancer. The sample consisted of PBMCs, taken at surgery. CDR3 region: CASSLGASGELFF. The CDR3 DNA follows: TGCGCCAGCAGCTTGGGAGCCTCCGGGGAGCTGTTTTTT.